This T cell receptor beta chain came from a study of blood T cell repertoires in COVID-19. About the study: The analysed material was cDNA or gDNA that came from T cells, B-cell-depleted T cells, or PBMCs.

The CDR3 sequence is 15 residues long. The V and J ends lost 2 bases and 2 bases respectively, with 10 bases between them. The germline gives CDR1 MNHEY, CDR2 SVGAGI. As processed by the authors: Amplification of reference gene primers was used by the study to estimate nucleated cell counts. Sequencing used immunoSEQ multiplex PCR; TCRdb keeps in-frame clones, though not all of them. Clone size and the V and J calls come from that table; the DNA yielded D and trimming. Here the sample spans 150,000 or so clones, around 85% being singletons. The rearrangement links TRBV6-5 to TRBJ1-3; TRBD1 is a possible D gene (6 bases). Sequenced input: peripheral blood. The TCR comes from a woman aged 55-69 years with COVID-19, enrolled during active disease. The CDR3, as DNA: TGTGCCAGCAGTTACGGGGCAGGGGCTGGAAACACCATATATTTT. It yields the protein CASSYGAGAGNTIYF.